The T cell receptor (beta chain) described here comes from a study of cytomegalovirus exposure and HLA in healthy donors. This CDR3 spans 19 amino acids. Some clones are missing from TCRdb's copy, which holds only in-frame ones; the method was immunoSEQ multiplex PCR. The sample lists roughly 100,000 clones; around 90% were seen once. V usage is TRBV21-1 and J usage is TRBJ2-2; no check of the table's D call, TRBD2, against the DNA was made. TRBV21-1 is flagged as a pseudogene. The specimen was PBMCs. This clonotype was obtained from a young woman in good health and CMV-seropositive. For the CDR3, the DNA is TGTGCCAGCAGCATTAAGAGGGTTCCTACGCCCGAGAACACCGGGGAGCTGTTTTTT. Its translation: CASSIKRVPTPENTGELFF.